These T cell receptor beta chains were read from a single sample in a study of cytomegalovirus exposure and HLA in healthy donors. The repertoire was sequenced with immunoSEQ multiplex PCR; TCRdb's copy has only in-frame clones and lacks some. The sample comprises some 180,000 clones, around four fifths of which are singletons, and 3.7% rests with the top ten. Sequencing input: PBMCs. These receptors were taken from a woman aged 60 to 75 in good health and CMV-seropositive. CDR3s include the opening cysteine and the closing phenylalanine or tryptophan. Each record gives: J gene, D gene, V gene, clone size, CDR3 protein, CDR3 DNA. A D gene is named only where the DNA matches it firmly. Size is omitted from some rows. Given values are once, few, many or a class for expanded clones.

>TRBJ2-5|TRBD2|TRBV10-3|.
CAISERGLEQYQETQYF
TGTGCCATCAGTGAGCGGGGACTAGAGCAGTACCAAGAGACCCAGTACTTC
>TRBJ1-1|TRBD1|TRBV28|once
CASSSLGGPGYTEAFF
TGTGCCAGCAGTTCTTTAGGGGGCCCTGGGTACACTGAAGCTTTCTTT
>TRBJ2-7|.|TRBV6-6|.
CASRHVRSYEQYF
TGTGCCAGCAGGCACGTTAGGAGCTACGAGCAGTACTTC
>TRBJ2-1|.|TRBV2|.
CASSSGLAPNEQFF
TGTGCCAGCAGTTCAGGTCTAGCGCCCAATGAGCAGTTCTTC
>TRBJ2-3|TRBD2|TRBV19|.
CASSLGLAGGDTQYF
TGTGCCAGTAGTCTAGGGCTAGCGGGAGGAGATACGCAGTATTTT
>TRBJ2-1|TRBD2|TRBV4-2|few
CASSQEGTSGYEQFF
TGTGCCAGCAGCCAAGAAGGGACTAGCGGATATGAGCAGTTCTTC
>TRBJ1-1|TRBD1|TRBV18|few
CASSPYPGQRSNTEAFF
TGTGCCAGCTCACCATACCCGGGACAGCGTAGTAACACTGAAGCTTTCTTT
>TRBJ2-7|TRBD1|TRBV6-1|.
CASSEATGQGALAPYEQYF
TGTGCCAGCAGTGAAGCTACGGGACAGGGGGCCCTCGCACCCTACGAGCAGTACTTC
>TRBJ1-5|.|TRBV19|few
CASSINPESNQPQHF
TGTGCCAGTAGTATAAATCCGGAGTCCAATCAGCCCCAGCATTTT
>TRBJ1-5|.|TRBV21-1|few
CASSKVLRGRQGRKDQPQHF
TGTGCCAGCAGCAAAGTTTTGAGAGGTAGACAGGGAAGAAAGGATCAGCCCCAGCATTTT
>TRBJ1-4|TRBD1|TRBV18|few
CASSPSQGMAEKLFF
TGTGCCAGCTCACCCTCACAGGGGATGGCGGAAAAACTGTTTTTT
>TRBJ2-2|.|TRBV19|.
CASSPQNTGELFF
TGTGCCAGTAGCCCCCAGAACACCGGGGAGCTGTTTTTT
>TRBJ2-4|TRBD1|TRBV19|.
CASRGTGGKWDIQYF
TGTGCCAGTAGGGGGACAGGGGGAAAGTGGGACATTCAGTACTTC
>TRBJ2-2|.|TRBV11-3|.
CASSLDEGRDTGELFF
TGTGCCAGCAGCTTAGATGAGGGTCGGGACACCGGGGAGCTGTTTTTT
>TRBJ2-6|.|TRBV7-9|.
CASSPRQSGANVLTF
TGTGCCAGCAGCCCCCGCCAGTCTGGGGCCAACGTCCTGACTTTC
>TRBJ2-3|TRBD2|TRBV19|.
CASSIMRGATDTQYF
TGTGCCAGTAGTATAATGCGGGGGGCCACAGATACGCAGTATTTT
>TRBJ2-3|TRBD1|TRBV10-3|.
CAISWDSSSTDTQYF
TGTGCCATCAGTTGGGACAGTTCTAGCACAGATACGCAGTATTTT
>TRBJ1-5|.|TRBV30|.
CAWSEDSNQPQHF
TGTGCCTGGAGTGAGGACAGTAATCAGCCCCAGCATTTT
>TRBJ2-1|TRBD2|TRBV7-7|few
CASSRLAGAGEQFF
TGTGCTAGCAGCCGGCTAGCGGGAGCTGGCGAGCAGTTCTTC
>TRBJ2-1|TRBD2|TRBV27|.
CASSRGAGVSNNEQFF
TGTGCCAGCAGTCGGGGAGCGGGAGTTTCTAACAATGAGCAGTTCTTC
>TRBJ2-6|.|TRBV6-6|once
CASSSLQSSGANVLTF
TGTGCCAGCAGTTCCCTTCAGTCCTCTGGGGCCAACGTCCTGACTTTC
>TRBJ1-5|TRBD1|TRBV19|once
CASSSGTGGNQPQHF
TGTGCCAGTAGTTCAGGGACAGGGGGGAATCAGCCCCAGCATTTT
>TRBJ1-6|.|TRBV6-1|.
CASSEIGQRSSYNSPLHF
TGTGCCAGCAGTGAAATCGGACAGCGCAGCTCCTATAATTCACCCCTCCACTTT
>TRBJ2-5|.|TRBV4-2|.
CASSPRRDFQETQYF
TGTGCCAGCAGCCCTAGGAGGGACTTCCAAGAGACCCAGTACTTC
>TRBJ2-7|.|TRBV7-9|.
CASSLSLMEGTARSYEQYF
TGTGCCAGCAGCTTATCTCTGATGGAGGGGACAGCTCGATCCTACGAGCAGTACTTC
>TRBJ2-1|TRBD2|TRBV27|.
CASSLWTSGSNEQFF
TGTGCCAGCAGTTTATGGACTAGCGGGAGCAATGAGCAGTTCTTC
>TRBJ2-1|.|TRBV7-6|.
CASSLEAGQIFNEQFF
TGTGCCAGCAGCCTCGAGGCAGGGCAGATCTTTAATGAGCAGTTCTTC
>TRBJ2-3|TRBD2|TRBV4-2|.
CASSQVEGGPTDTQYF
TGTGCCAGCAGCCAAGTGGAGGGAGGGCCCACAGATACGCAGTATTTT
>TRBJ2-1|TRBD1|TRBV6-1|once
CASSRDRGRQGEQFF
TGTGCCAGCAGTAGGGACAGGGGGCGCCAGGGTGAGCAGTTCTTC
>TRBJ2-1|TRBD1|TRBV2|.
CASSRDRGYNEQFF
TGTGCCAGCAGCCGGGACAGGGGATACAATGAGCAGTTCTTC
>TRBJ2-2|.|TRBV5-1|once
CASAAANTGELFF
TGCGCCAGCGCGGCAGCGAACACCGGGGAGCTGTTTTTT
>TRBJ1-5|.|TRBV5-1|few
CASSTGTNQPQHF
TGCGCCAGCAGCACCGGGACTAATCAGCCCCAGCATTTT
>TRBJ1-2|TRBD1|TRBV5-6|.
CASSNRGLMDYGYTF
TGTGCCAGCAGCAACAGGGGGCTAATGGACTATGGCTACACCTTC
>TRBJ2-7|.|TRBV11-3|few
CASSAESSYEQYF
TGTGCCAGCTCAGCGGAGAGCTCCTACGAGCAGTACTTC
>TRBJ2-1|TRBD2|TRBV5-1|.
CASSLEVLAGDNEQFF
TGCGCCAGCAGCTTGGAGGTTTTAGCGGGGGACAATGAGCAGTTCTTC
>TRBJ1-4|.|TRBV11-2|.
CASSLSSGSLGEKLFF
TGTGCCAGCAGCTTAAGTTCAGGGTCTTTAGGTGAAAAACTGTTTTTT
>TRBJ1-6|.|TRBV5-1|.
CATTLGHNSPLHF
TGCGCCACGACTCTAGGCCATAATTCACCCCTCCACTTT
>TRBJ2-3|TRBD2|TRBV7-8|.
CASSTIPTSATDTQYF
TGTGCCAGCAGCACCATCCCGACTAGCGCCACAGATACGCAGTATTTT
>TRBJ1-2|.|TRBV2|.
CASRGTFYGYTF
TGTGCCAGCAGAGGGACATTCTATGGCTACACCTTC
>TRBJ2-3|.|TRBV7-9|.
CASSNTGTDTQYF
TGTGCCAGCAGCAACACAGGGACAGATACGCAGTATTTT
>TRBJ2-4|.|TRBV19|.
CASSNRVRDSQYF
TGTGCCAGTAGTAACAGGGTGAGAGACAGTCAGTACTTC
>TRBJ1-1|.|TRBV4-1|few
CASSQVQGTEAFF
TGCGCCAGCAGCCAAGTTCAGGGAACTGAAGCTTTCTTT
>TRBJ2-5|TRBD2|TRBV7-3|.
CASSLNGLGETQYF
TGTGCCAGCAGCTTAAATGGACTAGGCGAGACCCAGTACTTC
>TRBJ1-3|.|TRBV7-8|.
CASSPLTGNTIYF
TGTGCCAGCAGCCCCCTAACTGGAAACACCATATATTTT
>TRBJ1-2|.|TRBV5-1|.
CASSLELQGYGYTF
TGCGCCAGCAGCTTGGAGTTGCAGGGGTACGGCTACACCTTC
>TRBJ2-5|.|TRBV30|few
CAWSVRGETQYF
TGTGCCTGGAGTGTACGGGGGGAGACCCAGTACTTC
>TRBJ1-4|.|TRBV19|few
CASTGRILPEKLFF
TGTGCCAGTACAGGGAGGATACTTCCAGAAAAACTGTTTTTT
>TRBJ2-7|TRBD2|TRBV7-6|.
CASSLWGGVNYEQYF
TGTGCCAGCAGCTTATGGGGGGGGGTCAACTACGAGCAGTACTTC
>TRBJ1-6|TRBD1|TRBV27|.
CASSLRSGQGLNSYNSPLHF
TGTGCCAGCAGTTTACGTTCGGGACAGGGGTTAAACTCCTATAATTCACCCCTCCACTTT
>TRBJ1-6|.|TRBV7-7|.
CASSLVLGAQGWVSPLHF
TGTGCTAGCAGCTTAGTTTTAGGGGCACAGGGATGGGTTTCACCCCTCCACTTT
>TRBJ2-7|.|TRBV6-1|.
CASTLDTYEQYF
TGTGCCAGCACTCTGGACACCTACGAGCAGTACTTC
>TRBJ2-1|TRBD2|TRBV6-4|.
CASIKAGATTLGNEQFF
TGTGCCAGTATAAAAGCGGGAGCTACAACATTGGGCAATGAGCAGTTCTTC
>TRBJ2-3|.|TRBV10-3|.
CAISESSASDTQYF
TGTGCCATCAGTGAGTCGTCTGCGTCAGATACGCAGTATTTT
>TRBJ2-7|.|TRBV9|.
CASSVGGSASEQYF
TGTGCCAGCAGCGTAGGAGGTTCTGCCTCCGAGCAGTACTTC
>TRBJ1-1|.|TRBV30|.
CAWSEHPNTEAFF
TGTGCCTGGAGTGAACACCCGAACACTGAAGCTTTCTTT
>TRBJ1-1|TRBD1|TRBV6-6|few
CASSYSRGPGAFF
TGTGCCAGCAGTTACTCCAGGGGGCCTGGAGCTTTCTTT
>TRBJ2-7|.|TRBV18|.
CASSPFTGDAKIEQYF
TGTGCCAGCTCACCATTCACGGGAGACGCGAAGATCGAGCAGTACTTC